This TCR beta chain was captured by sequencing in a study of blood T cell repertoires in COVID-19. The CDR3 totals 15 residues. The germline V gene has CDR1 SGHRS and CDR2 YFSETQ. Losses at the gene ends were 4 bases for V and 7 bases for J; bases not matched to a gene: 5. Assay: immunoSEQ multiplex PCR; the TCRdb copy retains only in-frame clones and omits some. Counted here are around 67,000 clones, around 82% occurring once; the ten biggest clones make up about 16%. V and J are TRBV5-1 and TRBJ2-2; 12 bases map to TRBD2. This TCR came from a man aged 80 or over with active COVID-19. The sample comprised peripheral blood. CDR3 residues: CASSLTSGGVGELFF. In DNA form, the CDR3 reads TGCGCCAGCAGCCTGACTAGCGGGGGAGTCGGGGAGCTGTTTTTT.